The rows below give T cell receptor beta chains drawn from one sample of a study of T cell responses to AZD1222 COVID-19 vaccine. Using immunoSEQ multiplex PCR, the repertoire was profiled, and TCRdb retains in-frame clones only, with some absent. The sample has 170,000 or so clones; about 90% are singletons. The sample consisted of peripheral blood, taken on day 0 of AZD1222 vaccination. The receptors stem from an adult in good health. CDR3s include the opening cysteine and the closing phenylalanine or tryptophan. A D gene is named only where the DNA matches it firmly. Clone size is not always given. Where it is, it says once, few, many or a class for expanded clones.

TRBJ1-5 | once | TRBV9 | TRBD1 | TGTGCCAGCAGCGCCTGGGACAGCATAGGGCAGCCCCAGCATTTT | CASSAWDSIGQPQHF
TRBJ2-7 | . | TRBV2 | TRBD1 | TGTGCCAGCAGTGAACGACAGGGGGCCTACGAGCAGTACTTC | CASSERQGAYEQYF
TRBJ2-7 | . | TRBV5-4 | . | TGTGCCAGCAGCTTGGGACCAGTAGGGTTCGAGCAGTACTTC | CASSLGPVGFEQYF
TRBJ1-5 | . | TRBV18 | TRBD1 | TGTGCCAGCTCCCGGGACAGTCCTTCTAATCAGCCCCAGCATTTT | CASSRDSPSNQPQHF
TRBJ2-2 | . | TRBV30 | TRBD1 | TGTGCCTGGACCCGGGGACAGGGGAACACCGGGGAGCTGTTTTTT | CAWTRGQGNTGELFF
TRBJ2-3 | . | TRBV29-1 | TRBD1 | TGCAGCGGGTCCGGGACAGGGGTGAGAGATACGCAGTATTTT | CSGSGTGVRDTQYF
TRBJ2-5 | . | TRBV29-1 | TRBD1 | TGCAGCGTCGTCCCGGGACAGGGGGCCAAGGAGACCCAGTACTTC | CSVVPGQGAKETQYF
TRBJ2-2 | . | TRBV7-3 | . | TGTGCCAGCAGCCCGGGACTTTCGAACACCGGGGAGCTGTTTTTT | CASSPGLSNTGELFF
TRBJ1-4 | . | TRBV5-1 | . | TGCGCCAGCAGTTTGGGGATTACAACTAATGAAAAACTGTTTTTT | CASSLGITTNEKLFF
TRBJ2-7 | few | TRBV19 | TRBD2 | TGTGCCAGTAGTCCGGATGGACTAGCGGTTTCCTACGAGCAGTACTTC | CASSPDGLAVSYEQYF